Listed below are T cell receptor beta chains from one sample, sequenced in a study of blood T cell repertoires in COVID-19. The assay was immunoSEQ multiplex PCR, and TCRdb's table has in-frame clones only and misses some. The sample carries tens of thousands of clones, around 81% recorded once. Input material: peripheral blood. The receptors were gathered from a woman older than 75 with active or convalescent COVID-19. Both conserved end residues are part of each CDR3. D genes are given only for firm matches. Clone size is not always given. Where it is, it says once, few, many or a class for expanded clones.

size: NA; J: TRBJ1-2; D: NA; V: TRBV6-5; DNA: TGTGCCAGCAGCCAGGGGCCGGGTGGCTACACCTTC; CDR3: CASSQGPGGYTF
size: NA; J: TRBJ1-5; D: TRBD1; V: TRBV2; DNA: TGTGCCAGCAGGCTAGAAAGGACAGGGTGGGATCAGCCCCAGCATTTT; CDR3: CASRLERTGWDQPQHF
size: NA; J: TRBJ1-6; D: TRBD1; V: TRBV3-1/TRBV3-2; DNA: TGTGCCAGCAGCCCCTGGACAGGGGATTCACCCCTCCACTTT; CDR3: CASSPWTGDSPLHF
size: NA; J: TRBJ1-5; D: TRBD1; V: TRBV6-1; DNA: TGTGCCAGCAGTGAGCAGGGGGTAGGAGGGTTCCCCCCGGGACCCCAGCATTTT; CDR3: CASSEQGVGGFPPGPQHF
size: NA; J: TRBJ2-6; D: NA; V: TRBV3-1/TRBV3-2; DNA: TGTGCCAGCACCCTACAGGGTGTGGGGGCCAACGTCCTGACTTTC; CDR3: CASTLQGVGANVLTF
size: NA; J: TRBJ2-7; D: NA; V: TRBV3-1/TRBV3-2; DNA: TGTGCCAGCAGCCAAGGAGCAATGTTCTACGAGCAGTACTTC; CDR3: CASSQGAMFYEQYF
size: NA; J: TRBJ1-2; D: NA; V: TRBV2; DNA: TGTGCCAGCCTTGAGACGGACTCCTGGGGCTACACCTTC; CDR3: CASLETDSWGYTF
size: few; J: TRBJ2-7; D: TRBD1; V: TRBV12-5; DNA: TGTGCTAGTGGTTACGGACAGGGGTACGAGCAGTACTTC; CDR3: CASGYGQGYEQYF
size: NA; J: TRBJ1-2; D: TRBD1; V: TRBV5-4; DNA: TGTGCCAGCAGCTTGGGAGGGACAGGGGGCTACACCTTC; CDR3: CASSLGGTGGYTF
size: NA; J: TRBJ1-2; D: TRBD1; V: TRBV19; DNA: TGTGCCAGTAACCCTGGCAGGGGGATTGGCTATGGCTACACCTTC; CDR3: CASNPGRGIGYGYTF
size: NA; J: TRBJ2-1; D: TRBD2; V: TRBV3-1/TRBV3-2; DNA: TGTGCCAGCAGCCAAGTTCCTCCGACTAGCGGCAATGAGCAGTTCTTC; CDR3: CASSQVPPTSGNEQFF
size: NA; J: TRBJ1-1; D: TRBD1; V: TRBV5-4; DNA: TGTGCCAGCAGCCCGGGACAGGGGGACACTGAAGCTTTCTTT; CDR3: CASSPGQGDTEAFF
size: NA; J: TRBJ1-6; D: NA; V: TRBV6-5; DNA: TGTGCCAGCGGGCGACAGGAGGATTCACCCCTCCACTTT; CDR3: CASGRQEDSPLHF
size: NA; J: TRBJ2-3; D: TRBD2; V: TRBV3-1/TRBV3-2; DNA: TGTGCCAGCAGCCAGACTAGCGGGGGGGCAGATACGCAGTATTTT; CDR3: CASSQTSGGADTQYF
size: NA; J: TRBJ1-2; D: NA; V: TRBV3-1/TRBV3-2; DNA: TGTGCCAGCAGCCAAGAGGGCAGTTCCTATGGCTACACCTTC; CDR3: CASSQEGSSYGYTF
size: NA; J: TRBJ1-5; D: NA; V: TRBV21-1; DNA: TGTGCCAGCAGCGCCCGACAGTATAGCAATCAGCCCCAGCATTTT; CDR3: CASSARQYSNQPQHF
size: NA; J: TRBJ2-5; D: NA; V: TRBV5-1; DNA: TGCGCCAGCAGCTTGTCCCCTGATACTGAGACCCAGTACTTC; CDR3: CASSLSPDTETQYF
size: few; J: TRBJ2-2; D: NA; V: TRBV28; DNA: TGTGCCAGCAGTCCCCCGGCCGACCCGAAGCGCACCGGGGAGCTGTTTTTT; CDR3: CASSPPADPKRTGELFF
size: NA; J: TRBJ2-3; D: TRBD2; V: TRBV6-2/TRBV6-3; DNA: TGTGCCAGCAGTTATCAGGGACTAGGTCCAGATACGCAGTATTTT; CDR3: CASSYQGLGPDTQYF
size: NA; J: TRBJ2-7; D: TRBD2; V: TRBV7-2; DNA: TGTGCCAGCAGCTTGAGCGGGACTAGCGGAACCTACGAGCAGTACTTC; CDR3: CASSLSGTSGTYEQYF
size: NA; J: TRBJ2-7; D: TRBD1; V: TRBV6-2/TRBV6-3; DNA: TGTGCCAGCAGTAGCAACCACAGGGGGGACCCCTACGAGCAGTACTTC; CDR3: CASSSNHRGDPYEQYF
size: once; J: TRBJ2-7; D: NA; V: TRBV5-6; DNA: TGTGCCAGCAGCTTAATGGGAGCCTACGAGCAGTACTTC; CDR3: CASSLMGAYEQYF
size: few; J: TRBJ1-1; D: TRBD1; V: TRBV5-6; DNA: TGTGCCAGCAGCTACAGGGGTGGGATGAACACTGAAGCTTTCTTT; CDR3: CASSYRGGMNTEAFF